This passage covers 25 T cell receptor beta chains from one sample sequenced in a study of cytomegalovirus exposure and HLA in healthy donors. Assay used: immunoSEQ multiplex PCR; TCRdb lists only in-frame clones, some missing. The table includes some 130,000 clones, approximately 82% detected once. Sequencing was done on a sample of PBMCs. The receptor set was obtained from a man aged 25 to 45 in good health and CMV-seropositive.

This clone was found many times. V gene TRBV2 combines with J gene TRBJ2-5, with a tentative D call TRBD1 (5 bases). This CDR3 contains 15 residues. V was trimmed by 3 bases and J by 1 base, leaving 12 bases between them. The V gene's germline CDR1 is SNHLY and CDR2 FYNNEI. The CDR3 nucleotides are TGTGCCAGCAGTGAGGCAGGGCCGATCCAAGAGACCCAGTACTTC. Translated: CASSEAGPIQETQYF. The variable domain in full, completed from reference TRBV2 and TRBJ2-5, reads EPEVTQTPSHQVTQMGQEVILRCVPISNHLYFYWYRQILGQKVEFLVSFYNNEISEKSEIFDDQFSVERPDGSNFTLKIRSTKLEDSAMYFCASSEAGPIQETQYFGPGTRLLVL.

CDR3 nucleotides: TGTGCCACCAGCAGAGATACCCTCGGCGGGGGGCAAGAGACCCAGTACTTC. The encoded protein is CATSRDTLGGGQETQYF. The rearrangement uses TRBV15 and TRBJ2-5; 8 nucleotides agree with TRBD2. Trimming took 0 bases from V and 2 from J; bases not matched to a gene: 8. Germline V gene sequence: CDR1 LNHNV, CDR2 YYDKDF (reference sequence). This CDR3 region has 17 residues.

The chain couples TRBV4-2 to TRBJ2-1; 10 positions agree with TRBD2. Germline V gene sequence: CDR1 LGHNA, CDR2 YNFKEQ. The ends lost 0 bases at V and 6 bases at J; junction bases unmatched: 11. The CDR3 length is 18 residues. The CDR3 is CASSQDELAGTTGNEQFF. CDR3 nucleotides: TGTGCCAGCAGCCAAGATGAACTAGCGGGGACCACCGGCAATGAGCAGTTCTTC.

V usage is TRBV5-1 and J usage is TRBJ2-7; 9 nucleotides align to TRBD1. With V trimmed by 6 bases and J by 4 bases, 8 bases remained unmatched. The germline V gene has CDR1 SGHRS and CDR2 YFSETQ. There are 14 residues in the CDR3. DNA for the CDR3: TGCGCCAGCACCCCCGGGACAGGGAGTTACGAGCAGTACTTC. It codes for CASTPGTGSYEQYF.

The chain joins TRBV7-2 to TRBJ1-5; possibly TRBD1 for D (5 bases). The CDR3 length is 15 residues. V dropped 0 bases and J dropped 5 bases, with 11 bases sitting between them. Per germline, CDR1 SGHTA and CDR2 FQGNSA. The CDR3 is CASSLAGLGHQPQHF. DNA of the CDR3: TGTGCCAGCAGCTTAGCGGGACTCGGGCATCAGCCCCAGCATTTT.

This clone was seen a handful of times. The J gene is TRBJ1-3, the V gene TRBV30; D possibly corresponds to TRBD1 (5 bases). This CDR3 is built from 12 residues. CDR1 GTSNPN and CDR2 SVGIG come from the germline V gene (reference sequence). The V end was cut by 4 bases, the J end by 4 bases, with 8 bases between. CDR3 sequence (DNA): TGTGCCTGGATGACAGCGGGAAACACCATATATTTT. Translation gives CAWMTAGNTIYF.

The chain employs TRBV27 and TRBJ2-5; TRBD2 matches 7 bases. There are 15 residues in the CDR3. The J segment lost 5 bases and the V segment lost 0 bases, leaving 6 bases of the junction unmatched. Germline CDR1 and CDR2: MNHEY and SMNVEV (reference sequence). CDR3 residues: CASSLSGAGWETQYF. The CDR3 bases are TGTGCCAGCAGTTTATCGGGAGCGGGGTGGGAGACCCAGTACTTC.

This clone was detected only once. For the CDR3, the DNA is TGTGCCAGCAGTTATGGGGGCGGACCCATGAACACTGAAGCTTTCTTT. Encoded protein: CASSYGGGPMNTEAFF. J is TRBJ1-1 and V is TRBV6-5, with D perhaps TRBD1 (6 bases). Germline V lookup: CDR1 MNHEY, CDR2 SVGAGI. Between the trimmed V and J ends, which lost 3 bases and 0 bases, there was a span of 14 bases. The CDR3 sequence is 16 residues long.

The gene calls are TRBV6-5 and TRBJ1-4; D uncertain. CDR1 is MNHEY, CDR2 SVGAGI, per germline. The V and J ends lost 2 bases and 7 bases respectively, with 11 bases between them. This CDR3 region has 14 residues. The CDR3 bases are TGTGCCAGCAGTTACCAGCTTGGCGGTGAAAAACTGTTTTTT. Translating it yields CASSYQLGGEKLFF.

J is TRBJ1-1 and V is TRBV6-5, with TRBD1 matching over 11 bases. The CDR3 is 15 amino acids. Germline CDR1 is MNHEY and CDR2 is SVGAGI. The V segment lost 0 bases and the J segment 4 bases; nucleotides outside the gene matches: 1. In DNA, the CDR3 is TGTGCCAGCAGTTACTCGGGACAGGGGGGCACTGAAGCTTTCTTT. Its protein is CASSYSGQGGTEAFF.

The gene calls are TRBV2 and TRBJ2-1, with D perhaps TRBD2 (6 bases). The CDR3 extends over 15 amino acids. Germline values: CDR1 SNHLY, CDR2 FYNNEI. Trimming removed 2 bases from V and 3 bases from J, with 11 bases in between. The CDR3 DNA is TGTGCCAGCAGTGAACGGGAGCCCTACTACAATGAGCAGTTCTTC. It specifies CASSEREPYYNEQFF.

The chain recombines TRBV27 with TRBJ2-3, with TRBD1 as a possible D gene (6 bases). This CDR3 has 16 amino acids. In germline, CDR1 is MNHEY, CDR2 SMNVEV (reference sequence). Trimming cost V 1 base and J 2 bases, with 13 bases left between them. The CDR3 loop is CASSLFSTGATDTQYF. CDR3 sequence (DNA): TGTGCCAGCAGTTTATTTTCGACAGGTGCCACAGATACGCAGTATTTT.

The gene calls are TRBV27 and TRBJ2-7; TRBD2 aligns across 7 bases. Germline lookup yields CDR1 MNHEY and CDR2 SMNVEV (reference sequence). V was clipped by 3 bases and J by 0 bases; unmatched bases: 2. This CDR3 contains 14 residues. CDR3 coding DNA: TGTGCCAGCAGTTTCCAGCGGGGCTCCTACGAGCAGTACTTC. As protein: CASSFQRGSYEQYF.

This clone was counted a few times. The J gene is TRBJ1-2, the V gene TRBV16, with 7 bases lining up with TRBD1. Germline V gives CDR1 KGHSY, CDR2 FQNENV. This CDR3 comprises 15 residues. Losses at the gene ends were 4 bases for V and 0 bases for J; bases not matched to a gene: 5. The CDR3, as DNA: TGTGCCAGCAGCCTACCGGGACAGACTAACTATGGCTACACCTTC. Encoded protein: CASSLPGQTNYGYTF.

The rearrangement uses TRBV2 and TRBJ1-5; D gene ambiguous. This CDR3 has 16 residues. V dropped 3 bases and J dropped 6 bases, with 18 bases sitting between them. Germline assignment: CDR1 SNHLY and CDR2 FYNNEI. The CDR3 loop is CASSDFHGGLSQPQHF. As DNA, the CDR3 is TGTGCCAGCAGTGACTTTCATGGCGGCCTGAGTCAGCCCCAGCATTTT.

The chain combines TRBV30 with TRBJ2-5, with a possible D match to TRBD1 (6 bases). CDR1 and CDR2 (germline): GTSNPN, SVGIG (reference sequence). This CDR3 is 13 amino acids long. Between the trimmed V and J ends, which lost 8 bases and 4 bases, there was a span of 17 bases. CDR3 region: CARGTSGGETQYF. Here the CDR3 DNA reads TGTGCCAGGGGGACGAGCGGAGGAGAGACCCAGTACTTC.

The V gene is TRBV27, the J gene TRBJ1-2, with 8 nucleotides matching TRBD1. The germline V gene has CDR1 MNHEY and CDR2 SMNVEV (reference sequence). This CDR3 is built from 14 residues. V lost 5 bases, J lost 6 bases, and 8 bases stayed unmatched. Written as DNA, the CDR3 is TGTGCCAGCAGTCCCAGGGGGCGCTTGCATGGCTACACCTTC. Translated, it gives CASSPRGRLHGYTF.

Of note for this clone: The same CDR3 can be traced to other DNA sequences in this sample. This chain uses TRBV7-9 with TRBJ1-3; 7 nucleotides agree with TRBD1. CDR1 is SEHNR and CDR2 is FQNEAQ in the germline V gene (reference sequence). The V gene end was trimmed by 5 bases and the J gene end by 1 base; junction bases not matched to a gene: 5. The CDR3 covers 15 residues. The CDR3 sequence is CASSRQGPSGNTIYF. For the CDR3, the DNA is TGTGCCAGCAGCCGACAGGGTCCTTCTGGAAACACCATATATTTT.

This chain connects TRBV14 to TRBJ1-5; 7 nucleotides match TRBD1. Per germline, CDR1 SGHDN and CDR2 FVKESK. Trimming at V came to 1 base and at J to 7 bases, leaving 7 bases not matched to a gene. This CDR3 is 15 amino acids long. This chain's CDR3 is CASSQVAGGSQPQHF. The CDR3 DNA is TGTGCCAGCAGCCAAGTGGCAGGGGGAAGCCAGCCCCAGCATTTT.

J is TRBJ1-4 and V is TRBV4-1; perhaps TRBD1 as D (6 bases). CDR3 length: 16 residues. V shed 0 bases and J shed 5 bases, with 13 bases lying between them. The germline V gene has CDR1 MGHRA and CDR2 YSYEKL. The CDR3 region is CASSQDRGQLNEKLFF. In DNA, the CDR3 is TGCGCCAGCAGCCAAGATCGGGGACAACTGAATGAAAAACTGTTTTTT.

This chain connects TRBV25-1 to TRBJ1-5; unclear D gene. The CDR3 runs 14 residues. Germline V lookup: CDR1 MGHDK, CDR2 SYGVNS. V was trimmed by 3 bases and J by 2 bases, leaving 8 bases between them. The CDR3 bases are TGTGCCAGCAGTGATGGGCAGGGCAATCAGCCCCAGCATTTT. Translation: CASSDGQGNQPQHF. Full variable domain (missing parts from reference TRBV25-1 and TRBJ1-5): EADIYQTPRYLVIGTGKKITLECSQTMGHDKMYWYQQDPGMELHLIHYSYGVNSTEKGDLSSESTVSRIRTEHFPLTLESARPSHTSQYLCASSDGQGNQPQHFGDGTRLSIL.

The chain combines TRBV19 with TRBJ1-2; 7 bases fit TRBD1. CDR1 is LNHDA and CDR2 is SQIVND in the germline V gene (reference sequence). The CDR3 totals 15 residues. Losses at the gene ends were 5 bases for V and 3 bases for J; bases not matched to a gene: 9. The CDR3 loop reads CASSSSTGLYYGYTF. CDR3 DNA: TGTGCCAGTAGTTCCTCGACAGGGCTTTACTATGGCTACACCTTC.

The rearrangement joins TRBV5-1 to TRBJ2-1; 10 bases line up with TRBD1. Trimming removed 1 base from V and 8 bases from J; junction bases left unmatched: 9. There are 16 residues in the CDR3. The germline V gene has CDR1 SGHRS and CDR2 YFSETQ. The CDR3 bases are TGCGCCAGCAGCTTGAGGGGGACAGGGGCTAACGATGAGCAGTTCTTC. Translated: CASSLRGTGANDEQFF.

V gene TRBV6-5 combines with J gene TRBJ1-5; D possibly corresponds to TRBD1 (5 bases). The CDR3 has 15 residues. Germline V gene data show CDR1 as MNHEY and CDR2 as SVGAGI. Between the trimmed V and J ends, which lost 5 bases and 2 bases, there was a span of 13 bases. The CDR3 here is CASSRGGLGNQPQHF. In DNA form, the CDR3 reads TGTGCCAGCAGTCGGGGGGGGTTGGGCAATCAGCCCCAGCATTTT.

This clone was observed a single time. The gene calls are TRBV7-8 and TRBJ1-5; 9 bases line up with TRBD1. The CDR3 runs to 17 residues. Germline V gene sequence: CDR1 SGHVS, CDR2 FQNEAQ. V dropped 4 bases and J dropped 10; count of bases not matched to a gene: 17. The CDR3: CASSSRGQGSSWSPQHF. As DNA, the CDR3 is TGTGCCAGCAGCTCCAGGGGACAGGGTTCATCGTGGAGTCCCCAGCATTTT.